This TCR beta chain stems from a study of blood T cell repertoires in COVID-19. Whole-study context: Material from acute and convalescent COVID-19 was sourced from the United States, Italy and Spain. In each case, the material was cDNA or gDNA derived from T cells, B-cell-depleted T cells, or PBMCs.

Authors' processing steps: Estimated nucleated cell counts came from reference gene primer amplification. The method was immunoSEQ multiplex PCR; TCRdb's version includes in-frame clones alone and lacks a portion of them. The V and J calls and clone size were taken over from that table, and D and trimming were inferred from the DNA. The table lists about 110,000 clones, 60% to 85% of them singletons. Germline CDR1 MNHNY, CDR2 SVGAGI (reference sequence). The CDR3 runs to 15 residues. Trimming removed 2 bases from V and 1 base from J; junction bases left unmatched: 3. This clone was detected only a few times.

The source is a human donor with acute or convalescent COVID-19. The donor label of this sample is uncertain. The chain has TRBV6-6 and TRBJ1-1, with TRBD1 matching 8 bases. The specimen was peripheral blood. This chain's CDR3 is CASSYLGTGNTEAFF. CDR3 coding DNA: TGTGCCAGCAGTTACCTCGGGACAGGGAACACTGAAGCTTTCTTT.